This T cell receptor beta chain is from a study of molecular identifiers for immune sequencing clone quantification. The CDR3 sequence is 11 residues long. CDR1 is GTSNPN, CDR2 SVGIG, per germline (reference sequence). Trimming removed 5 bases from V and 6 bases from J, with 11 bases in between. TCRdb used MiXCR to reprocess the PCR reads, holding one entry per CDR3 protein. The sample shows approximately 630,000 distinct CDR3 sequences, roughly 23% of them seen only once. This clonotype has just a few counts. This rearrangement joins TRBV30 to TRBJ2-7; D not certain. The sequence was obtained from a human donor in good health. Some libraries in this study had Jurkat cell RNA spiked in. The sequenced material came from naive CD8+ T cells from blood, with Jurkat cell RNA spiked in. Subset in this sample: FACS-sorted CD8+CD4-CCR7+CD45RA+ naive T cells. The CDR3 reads CAWLSLGEQYF. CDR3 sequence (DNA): TGTGCCTGGCTAAGTCTCGGCGAGCAGTACTTC.